Listed here are 5 T cell receptor beta chains from one sample, sequenced in a study of STAT5B mutations in CD4+ large granular lymphocyte leukemia. The assay was immunoSEQ multiplex PCR, and TCRdb's table has in-frame clones only and misses some. In the table there are 32,000 or so clones, 70% to 90% of which are singletons. The sample comprised CD4+ T cells from blood buffy coats. The source is a human donor in good health.

The gene calls are TRBV28 and TRBJ2-7, with D hard to call. Trimming left V 6 bases short and J 7 bases short, with 10 bases between. The length of the CDR3 is 11 residues. Germline CDR1 is MDHEN and CDR2 is SYDVKM. CDR3 sequence: CASRTVQEQYF. The CDR3 DNA reads as TGTGCCAGCAGGACGGTTCAAGAGCAGTACTTC.

The J gene is TRBJ2-1, the V gene TRBV18, with 12 bases lining up with TRBD2. The germline gives CDR1 KGHSH, CDR2 LQKENI. The CDR3 is made up of 14 amino acids. Unmatched junction bases numbered 5, after V lost 8 bases and J lost 6 bases. The CDR3 DNA reads as TGTGCCAGCCGAGGGACTAGCGGGCTCAATGAGCAGTTCTTC. Translated: CASRGTSGLNEQFF.

J is TRBJ1-5 and V is TRBV7-2, with TRBD1 matching 11 bases. The trim removed 1 base at V and 7 bases at J, leaving 6 bases unmatched. Germline V gives CDR1 SGHTA, CDR2 FQGNSA. The CDR3 sequence is 16 residues long. CDR3 sequence (DNA): TGTGCCAGCAGCTTAGGGGCCAGGACAGGGGGCCAGCCCCAGCATTTT. Protein sequence: CASSLGARTGGQPQHF. The full variable domain, completed using reference TRBV7-2 and TRBJ1-5, is GAGVSQSPSNKVTEKGKDVELRCDPISGHTALYWYRQSLGQGLEFLIYFQGNSAPDKSGLPSDRFSAERTGGSVSTLTIQRTQQEDSAVYLCASSLGARTGGQPQHFGDGTRLSIL.

This clone showed up just once. This chain joins TRBV5-4 and TRBJ1-6; D is unclear. This CDR3 spans 15 amino acids. CDR1 SGHNT and CDR2 YYREEE come from the germline V gene (reference sequence). Trimming shortened V by 4 bases and J by 7 bases, and 15 bases separated the two germline ends. CDR3 bases: TGTGCCAGCAGCGCCCGGGCGGTAGGCAATTCACCCCTCCACTTT. Its protein product is CASSARAVGNSPLHF.

The chain recombines TRBV2 with TRBJ2-7; D is unclear. The CDR3 is made up of 12 amino acids. The V and J ends lost 5 bases and 0 bases respectively, with 5 bases between them. Germline V gene data show CDR1 as SNHLY and CDR2 as FYNNEI. CDR3 amino acids: CASSFSSYEQYF. The DNA of the CDR3 is TGTGCCAGCAGTTTTAGCTCCTACGAGCAGTACTTC.